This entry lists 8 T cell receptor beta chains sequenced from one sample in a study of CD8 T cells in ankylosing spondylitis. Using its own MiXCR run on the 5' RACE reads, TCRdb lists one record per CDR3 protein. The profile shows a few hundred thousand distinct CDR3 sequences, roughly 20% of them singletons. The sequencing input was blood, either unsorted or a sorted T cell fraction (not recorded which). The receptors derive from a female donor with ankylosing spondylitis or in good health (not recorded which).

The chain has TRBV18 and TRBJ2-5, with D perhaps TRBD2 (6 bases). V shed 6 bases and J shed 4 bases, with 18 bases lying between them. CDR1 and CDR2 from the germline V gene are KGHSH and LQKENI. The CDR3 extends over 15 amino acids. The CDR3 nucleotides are TGTGCCAGCTCCCCGGTCGGGGAGGTTGGAGAGACCCAGTACTTC. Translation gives CASSPVGEVGETQYF.

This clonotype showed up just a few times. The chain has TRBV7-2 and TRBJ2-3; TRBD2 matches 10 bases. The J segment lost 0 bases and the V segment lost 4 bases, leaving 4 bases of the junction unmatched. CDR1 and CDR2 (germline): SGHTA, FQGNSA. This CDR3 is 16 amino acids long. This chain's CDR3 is CASSYRLAGSTDTQYF. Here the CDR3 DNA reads TGTGCCAGCAGCTATCGACTAGCGGGTAGCACAGATACGCAGTATTTT.

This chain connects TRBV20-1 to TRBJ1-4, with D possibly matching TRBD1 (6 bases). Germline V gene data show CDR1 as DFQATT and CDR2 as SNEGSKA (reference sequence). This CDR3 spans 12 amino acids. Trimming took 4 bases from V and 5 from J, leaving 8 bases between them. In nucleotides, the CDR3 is TGCAGTGCTAAGGGGGTGAATGAAAAACTGTTTTTT. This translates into CSAKGVNEKLFF.

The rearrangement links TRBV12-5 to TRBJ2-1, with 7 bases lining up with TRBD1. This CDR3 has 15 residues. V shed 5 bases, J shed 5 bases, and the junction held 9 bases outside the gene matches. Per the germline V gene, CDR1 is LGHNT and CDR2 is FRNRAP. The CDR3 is CASGKSRDSNNEQFF. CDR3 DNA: TGTGCTAGTGGTAAGAGCCGGGACAGCAACAATGAGCAGTTCTTC. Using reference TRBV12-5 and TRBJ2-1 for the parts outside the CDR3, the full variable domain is DARVTQTPRHKVTEMGQEVTMRCQPILGHNTVFWYRQTMMQGLELLAYFRNRAPLDDSGMPKDRFSAEMPDATLATLKIQPSEPRDSAVYFCASGKSRDSNNEQFFGPGTRLTVL.

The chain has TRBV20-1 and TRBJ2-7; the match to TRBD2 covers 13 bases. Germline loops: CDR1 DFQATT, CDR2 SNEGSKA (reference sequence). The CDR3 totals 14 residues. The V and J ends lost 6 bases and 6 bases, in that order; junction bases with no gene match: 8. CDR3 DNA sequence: TGCAGTGCCCCCGGACTAGCGGGAGACTTCGAGCAGTACTTC. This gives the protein CSAPGLAGDFEQYF.

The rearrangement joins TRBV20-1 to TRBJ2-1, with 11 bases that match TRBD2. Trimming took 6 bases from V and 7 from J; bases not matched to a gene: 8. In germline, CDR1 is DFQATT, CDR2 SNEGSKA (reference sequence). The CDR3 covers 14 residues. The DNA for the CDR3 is TGCAGTGCGGCCGCTAGCGGGAGGCTGAATGAGCAGTTCTTC. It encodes CSAAASGRLNEQFF.

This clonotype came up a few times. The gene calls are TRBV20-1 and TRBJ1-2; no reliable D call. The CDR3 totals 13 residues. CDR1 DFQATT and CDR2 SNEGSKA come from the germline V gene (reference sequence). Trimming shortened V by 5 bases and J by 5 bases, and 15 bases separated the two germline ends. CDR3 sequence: CSASDPSSYGYTF. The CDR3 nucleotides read TGCAGTGCTTCTGACCCTTCCTCATATGGCTACACCTTC.

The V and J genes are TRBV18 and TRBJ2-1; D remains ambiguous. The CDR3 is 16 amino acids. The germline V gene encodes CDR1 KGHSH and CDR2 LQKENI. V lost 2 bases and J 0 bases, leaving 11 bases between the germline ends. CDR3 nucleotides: TGTGCCAGCTCACCAACCCGCAGCAACTCCTACAATGAGCAGTTCTTC. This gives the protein CASSPTRSNSYNEQFF. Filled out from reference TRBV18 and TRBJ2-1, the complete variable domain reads NAGVMQNPRHLVRRRGQEARLRCSPMKGHSHVYWYRQLPEEGLKFMVYLQKENIIDESGMPKERFSAEFPKEGPSILRIQQVVRGDSAAYFCASSPTRSNSYNEQFFGPGTRLTVL.